The next 15 T cell receptor beta chains were all read from a single sample in a study of T cells in women clearing cervical HPV infection. The repertoire was sequenced with immunoSEQ multiplex PCR; TCRdb's copy has only in-frame clones and lacks some. Here the sample table reports about 23,000 clones. Sequencing was carried out using blood buffy coat. These receptors all come from a woman aged 18 to 75 with a cervical HPV16 infection that either progressed to CIN3+ or cleared (not recorded which).

Partial CDR3 DNA: TGTGCCAGCTCACAAGACAGGACCACCTACGAC. Its protein is CASSQDRTTYD. In full, the CDR3 is CASSQDRTTYDYTF. V is TRBV18 and J is TRBJ1-2; TRBD1 might be the D (6 bases). The read is 3 residues too short to cover the CDR3 end, so that end is filled in from the germline J gene. The CDR3 length is 14 residues. From germline, CDR1 is KGHSH and CDR2 LQKENI.

Comment on this clone: The read terminates 3 residues before the CDR3 end, so the remaining end is supplied by the germline J gene. The chain combines TRBV23-1 with TRBJ1-2; D may be TRBD1 (6 bases). TRBV23-1 is reported as an ORF; its role is uncertain. This CDR3 has 11 residues. CDR3: CASSQLGTYTF. The CDR3 DNA, read in part, is TGCGCCAGCAGTCAATTGGGGACA.

The covered CDR3 bases are TGTGCCAGCAGAAACAGGGAGGGGGACAATCAGCCC. It specifies CASRNREGDNQP. The whole CDR3 region reads CASRNREGDNQPQHF. The chain employs TRBV12-3 or TRBV12-4 and TRBJ1-5; possible D gene TRBD1, 6 bases. Read data end 3 residues before the CDR3 end; the end is taken from the germline J gene. The V gene lost 6 bases and the J gene lost 3 bases, with 15 bases spanning the gap. The CDR3 spans 15 residues.

About this clone: The read stops 3 residues short of the end of the CDR3; the missing end is completed from the germline J gene. This rearrangement joins TRBV7-8 to TRBJ2-5; 7 nucleotides match TRBD2. CDR3 length: 15 amino acids. CDR1 is SGHVS, CDR2 FQNEAQ, per germline. After removal of 2 bases from V and 5 bases from J, the junction contained 8 bases not matched to a gene. CDR3 protein: CASSLKMGGSETQYF. Incomplete CDR3 DNA: TGTGCCAGCAGCTTAAAAATGGGCGGGAGTGAGACC.

On this clone: The read ends 3 residues shy of where the CDR3 ends; the end is completed using the germline J gene. The J gene is TRBJ2-1, the V gene TRBV28; possibly TRBD2 for D (6 bases). Germline V CDR1 and CDR2: MDHEN, SYDVKM. CDR3 length: 13 amino acids. The V end lost 10 bases, the J end lost 8 bases, and 18 bases lay between the germline ends. The CDR3 bases that were read are TGTGCCACCCAAGTGGGGGGTGCATATGAG. Translating it yields CATQVGGAYE. The entire CDR3 protein reads CATQVGGAYEQFF. The full variable domain, rest sourced from reference TRBV28 and TRBJ2-1, is DVKVTQSSRYLVKRTGEKVFLECVQDMDHENMFWYRQDPGLGLRLIYFSYDVKMKEKGDIPEGYSVSREKKERFSLILESASTNQTSMYLCATQVGGAYEQFFGPGTRLTVL.

CDR3: CASRYTGQDNSPLFF. CDR3 bases read: TGTGCCAGCAGATATACGGGACAGGACAATTCACCG. The gene calls are TRBV6-2 or TRBV6-3 and TRBJ2-2, with TRBD1 matching over 8 bases. The CDR3 end falls 3 residues outside the read, so it is completed with the germline J gene. CDR1 and CDR2 from the germline V gene are MNHEY and SVGEGT. The CDR3 extends over 15 amino acids.

About this clone: The read terminates 3 residues ahead of where the CDR3 ends, so the germline J gene completes it. The chain is built from TRBV7-3 and TRBJ2-3; 10 bases agree with TRBD1. Trimming at V came to 4 bases and at J to 2 bases, leaving 12 bases not matched to a gene. Germline V gene sequence: CDR1 SGHTA, CDR2 FQGTGA. This CDR3 is built from 18 residues. This CDR3 reads CASSSGQGTRYLTDTQYF. The DNA read from the CDR3 is TGTGCCAGCAGCTCGGGACAGGGGACCCGATACCTCACAGATACG. The complete variable domain, with remaining parts taken from reference TRBV7-3 and TRBJ2-3, reads GAGVSQTPSNKVTEKGKYVELRCDPISGHTALYWYRQSLGQGPEFLIYFQGTGAADDSGLPNDRFFAVRPEGSVSTLKIQRTERGDSAVYLCASSSGQGTRYLTDTQYFGPGTRLTVL.

As regards this clone: Read sequence stops 3 residues before the CDR3 end, and the germline J gene provides the missing end. The gene calls are TRBV7-9 and TRBJ2-3; 7 bases map to TRBD1. Germline V gene data show CDR1 as SEHNR and CDR2 as FQNEAQ (reference sequence). The length of the CDR3 is 13 residues. The sequenced CDR3 bases are TGTGCCAGCAGCGAGACAGGGTCTCAGCCG. This translates into CASSETGSQP. The entire CDR3 reads CASSETGSQPQYF.

Concerning this clone: With the read ending 3 residues before the CDR3 end, the germline J gene is used to fill in that end. The chain carries TRBV30 and TRBJ2-1; tentative D call: TRBD2 (5 bases). The CDR3 covers 14 residues. With 2 bases removed from V and 7 bases from J, the gap between germline ends came to 15 bases. The germline V gene encodes CDR1 GTSNPN and CDR2 SVGIG (reference sequence). The CDR3 is CAWSRLTVANEQFF. The DNA read from the CDR3 is TGTGCCTGGAGTAGACTAACGGTAGCAAATGAG.

A remark on this clone: The sequenced fragment ends 3 residues before the CDR3 boundary, so the rest is inferred from the germline J gene. This chain uses TRBV7-2 with TRBJ1-2; 9 bases map to TRBD1. The CDR3 contains 13 residues. Trimming at V came to 3 bases and at J to 4 bases, leaving 0 bases not matched to a gene. CDR1 and CDR2 (germline): SGHTA, FQGNSA. The CDR3 region is CASSLDRGYGYTF. Partial CDR3 DNA: TGTGCCAGCAGCTTGGACAGGGGCTATGGC.

Of note for this clone: The CDR3 is cut off 3 residues early in the read; its end comes from the germline J gene. V gene TRBV20-1 combines with J gene TRBJ2-5; D is perhaps TRBD2 (7 bases). Germline-derived CDR1 and CDR2 are DFQATT and SNEGSKA (reference sequence). V was shortened by 3 bases and J by 5 bases, with 13 bases between the two germline ends. This CDR3 contains 13 residues. Partial CDR3 DNA: TGCAGTGCTAGGGGGGGGGCTGGGGAGACC. Protein product: CSARGGAGET. The complete CDR3 sequence is CSARGGAGETQYF.

As to this clone: Sequencing ends 3 residues short of the CDR3 end; the germline J gene provides the rest. The chain has TRBV27 and TRBJ2-1; 10 nucleotides line up with TRBD1. CDR1 MNHEY and CDR2 SMNVEV come from the germline V gene (reference sequence). The V gene end was trimmed by 7 bases and the J gene end by 9 bases; junction bases not matched to a gene: 9. The CDR3 length is 14 residues. The CDR3 sequence is CASTRQGAQGEQFF. The part of the CDR3 DNA that was read is TGTGCCAGCACCAGACAGGGGGCGCAGGGTGAG.

Note on this clone: The read stops 3 residues short of the end of the CDR3; the missing end is completed from the germline J gene. The chain employs TRBV29-1 and TRBJ1-1; no firm D call. The CDR3 has 13 residues. V lost 4 bases to trimming and J lost 1 base, with 10 bases between them. Per germline, CDR1 SQVTM and CDR2 ANQGSEA. Here the CDR3 reads CSVGHSRNTEAFF. The CDR3 bases that were read are TGCAGCGTTGGACATTCCCGGAACACTGAA.

To note about this clone: The CDR3 end is not reached by the read, which stops 3 residues before it; the germline J gene fills it in. The J gene is TRBJ1-2, the V gene TRBV20-1, with TRBD1 matching over 7 bases. The CDR3 loop spans 14 amino acids. Germline V gene data show CDR1 as DFQATT and CDR2 as SNEGSKA (reference sequence). This chain's CDR3 is CSARGQRDARGYTF. CDR3 bases read: TGCAGTGCTAGGGGACAGCGGGATGCTCGGGGC.

Turning to this clone: Read data end 3 residues before the CDR3 end; the end is taken from the germline J gene. The rearrangement uses TRBV7-9 and TRBJ2-3; 7 positions agree with TRBD1. In germline, CDR1 is SEHNR, CDR2 FQNEAQ (reference sequence). The CDR3 consists of 14 residues. CDR3 in amino acids: CASSLPGQQETQYF. CDR3 DNA (partial): TGTGCCAGCAGCCTTCCGGGACAGCAAGAGACG.